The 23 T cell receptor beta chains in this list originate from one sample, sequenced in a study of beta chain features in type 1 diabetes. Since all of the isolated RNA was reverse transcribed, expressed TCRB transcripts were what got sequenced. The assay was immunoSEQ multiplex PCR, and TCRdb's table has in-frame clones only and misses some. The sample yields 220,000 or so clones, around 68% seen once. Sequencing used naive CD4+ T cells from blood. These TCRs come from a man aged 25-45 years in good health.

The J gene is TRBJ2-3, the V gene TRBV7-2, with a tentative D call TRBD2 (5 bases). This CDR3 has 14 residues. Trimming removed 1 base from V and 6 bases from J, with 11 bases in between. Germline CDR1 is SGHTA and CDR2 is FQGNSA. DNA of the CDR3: TGTGCCAGCAGCTTAGTGCTAGCTTTTGATACGCAGTATTTT. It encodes CASSLVLAFDTQYF.

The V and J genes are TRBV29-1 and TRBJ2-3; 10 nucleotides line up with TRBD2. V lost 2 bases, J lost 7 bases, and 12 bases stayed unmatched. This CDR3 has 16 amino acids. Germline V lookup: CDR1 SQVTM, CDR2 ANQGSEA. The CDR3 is CSVESHSGGPVYTQYF. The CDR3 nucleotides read TGCAGCGTTGAATCTCATAGCGGGGGGCCTGTATATACGCAGTATTTT.

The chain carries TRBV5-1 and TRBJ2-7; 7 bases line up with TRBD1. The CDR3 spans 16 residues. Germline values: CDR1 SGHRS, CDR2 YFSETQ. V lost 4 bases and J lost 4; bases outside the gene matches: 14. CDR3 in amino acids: CASSQRQGRVGYEQYF. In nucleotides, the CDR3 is TGCGCCAGCAGCCAACGACAGGGCAGGGTGGGATACGAGCAGTACTTC.

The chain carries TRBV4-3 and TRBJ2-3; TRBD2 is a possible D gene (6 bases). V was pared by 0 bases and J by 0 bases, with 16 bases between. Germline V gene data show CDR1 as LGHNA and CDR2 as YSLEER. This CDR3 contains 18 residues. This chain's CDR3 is CASSQDLGLGPSTDTQYF. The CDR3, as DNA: TGCGCCAGCAGCCAAGACCTGGGACTGGGTCCCAGCACAGATACGCAGTATTTT.

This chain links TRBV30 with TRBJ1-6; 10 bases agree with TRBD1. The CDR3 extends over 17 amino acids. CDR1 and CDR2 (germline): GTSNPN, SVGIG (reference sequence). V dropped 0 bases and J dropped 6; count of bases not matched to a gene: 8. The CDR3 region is CAWSVRLDRGLNSPLHF. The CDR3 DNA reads TGTGCCTGGAGTGTACGTCTCGACAGGGGGCTTAATTCACCCCTCCACTTT.

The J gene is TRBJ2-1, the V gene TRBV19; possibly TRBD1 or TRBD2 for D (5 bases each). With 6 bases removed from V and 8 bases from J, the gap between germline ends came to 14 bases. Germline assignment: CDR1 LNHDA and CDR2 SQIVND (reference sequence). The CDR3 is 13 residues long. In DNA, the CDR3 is TGTGCCAGTAGCAAGGGAGTACAGGATGAGCAGTTCTTC. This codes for CASSKGVQDEQFF.

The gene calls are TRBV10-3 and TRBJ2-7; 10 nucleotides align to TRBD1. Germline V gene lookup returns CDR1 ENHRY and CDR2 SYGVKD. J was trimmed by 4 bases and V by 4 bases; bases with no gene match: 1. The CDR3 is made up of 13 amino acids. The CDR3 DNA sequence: TGTGCCATCAGTGGGACAGGGGGATACGAGCAGTACTTC. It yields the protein CAISGTGGYEQYF.

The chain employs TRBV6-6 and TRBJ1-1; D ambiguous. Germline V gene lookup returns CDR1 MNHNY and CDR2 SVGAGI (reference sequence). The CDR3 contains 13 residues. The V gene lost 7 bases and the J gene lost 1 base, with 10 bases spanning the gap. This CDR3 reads CASTGTSNTEAFF. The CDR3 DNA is TGTGCCAGCACTGGAACCTCGAACACTGAAGCTTTCTTT.

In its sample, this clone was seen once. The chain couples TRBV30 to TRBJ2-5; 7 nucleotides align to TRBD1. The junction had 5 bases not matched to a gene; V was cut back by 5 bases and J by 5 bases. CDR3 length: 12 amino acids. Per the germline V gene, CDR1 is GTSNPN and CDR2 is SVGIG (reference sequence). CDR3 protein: CAWDQGVETQYF. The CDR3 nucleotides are TGTGCCTGGGACCAGGGGGTGGAGACCCAGTACTTC.

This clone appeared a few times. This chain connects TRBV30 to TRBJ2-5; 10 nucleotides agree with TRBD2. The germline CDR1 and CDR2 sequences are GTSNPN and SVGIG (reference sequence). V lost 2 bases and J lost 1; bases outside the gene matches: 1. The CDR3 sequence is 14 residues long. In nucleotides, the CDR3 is TGTGCCTGGAGTCTAGCGGGGGTCCAAGAGACCCAGTACTTC. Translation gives CAWSLAGVQETQYF.

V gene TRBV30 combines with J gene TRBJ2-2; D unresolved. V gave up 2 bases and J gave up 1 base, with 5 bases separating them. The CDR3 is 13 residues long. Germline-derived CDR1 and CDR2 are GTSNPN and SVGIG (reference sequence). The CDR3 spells CAWSTQNTGELFF. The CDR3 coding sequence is TGTGCCTGGAGTACGCAGAACACCGGGGAGCTGTTTTTT.

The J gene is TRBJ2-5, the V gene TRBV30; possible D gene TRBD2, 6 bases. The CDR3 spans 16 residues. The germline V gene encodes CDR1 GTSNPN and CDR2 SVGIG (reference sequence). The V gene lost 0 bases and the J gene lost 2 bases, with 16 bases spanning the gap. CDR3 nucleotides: TGTGCCTGGAGTGTAAAGCTCTTGCGGGAACAAGAGACCCAGTACTTC. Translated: CAWSVKLLREQETQYF.

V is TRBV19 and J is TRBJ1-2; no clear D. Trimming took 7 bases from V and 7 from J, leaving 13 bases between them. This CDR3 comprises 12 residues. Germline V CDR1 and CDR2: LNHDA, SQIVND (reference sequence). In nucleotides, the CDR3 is TGTGCCAGTACCCGGCCTCGAGGTGGCTACACCTTC. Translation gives CASTRPRGGYTF.

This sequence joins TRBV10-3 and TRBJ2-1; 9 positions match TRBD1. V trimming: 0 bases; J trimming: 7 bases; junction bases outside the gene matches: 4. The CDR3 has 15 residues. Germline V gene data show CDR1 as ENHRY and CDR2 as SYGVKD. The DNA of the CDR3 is TGTGCCATCAGTGAGTCGGGGACAGGGCCTAATGAGCAGTTCTTC. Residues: CAISESGTGPNEQFF.

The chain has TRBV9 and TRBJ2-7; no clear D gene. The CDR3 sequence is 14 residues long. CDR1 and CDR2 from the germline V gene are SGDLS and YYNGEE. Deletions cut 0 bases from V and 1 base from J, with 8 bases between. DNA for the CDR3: TGTGCCAGCAGCGTAGCGGGCACATCCTACGAGCAGTACTTC. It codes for CASSVAGTSYEQYF.

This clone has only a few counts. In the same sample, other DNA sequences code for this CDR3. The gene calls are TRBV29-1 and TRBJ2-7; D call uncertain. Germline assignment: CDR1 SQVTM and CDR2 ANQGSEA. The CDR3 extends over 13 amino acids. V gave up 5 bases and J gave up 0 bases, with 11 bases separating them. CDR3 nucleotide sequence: TGCAGCGTTTCGACGGTGCTCTCCTACGAGCAGTACTTC. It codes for CSVSTVLSYEQYF.

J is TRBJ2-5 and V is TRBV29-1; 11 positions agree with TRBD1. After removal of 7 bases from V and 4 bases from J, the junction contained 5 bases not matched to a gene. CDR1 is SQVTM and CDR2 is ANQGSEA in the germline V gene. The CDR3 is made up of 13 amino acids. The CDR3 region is CSAAGTGGETQYF. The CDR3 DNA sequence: TGCAGCGCCGCCGGGACAGGGGGAGAGACCCAGTACTTC.

The DNA of the CDR3 is TGTGCCTGGAGTGTAAGTTCGCTATACAATGAGCAGTTCTTC. This translates into CAWSVSSLYNEQFF. The chain combines TRBV30 with TRBJ2-1; D is ambiguous. The ends were cut back, 0 bases at V and 4 bases at J, with 10 bases in the middle. The germline gives CDR1 GTSNPN, CDR2 SVGIG (reference sequence). This CDR3 is built from 14 residues.

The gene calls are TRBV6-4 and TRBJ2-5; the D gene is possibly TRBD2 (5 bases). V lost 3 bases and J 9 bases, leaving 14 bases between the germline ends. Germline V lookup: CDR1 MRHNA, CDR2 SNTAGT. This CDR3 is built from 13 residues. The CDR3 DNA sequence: TGTGCCAGCAGTGATTACCCGGGGTCGGCCCAGTACTTC. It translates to CASSDYPGSAQYF.

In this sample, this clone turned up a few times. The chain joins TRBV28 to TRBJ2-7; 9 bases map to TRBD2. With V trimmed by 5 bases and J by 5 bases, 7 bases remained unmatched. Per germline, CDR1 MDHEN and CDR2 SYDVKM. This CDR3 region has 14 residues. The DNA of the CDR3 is TGTGCCAGCAGTCCGCCGGGACTAGCCAACGAGCAGTACTTC. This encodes CASSPPGLANEQYF.

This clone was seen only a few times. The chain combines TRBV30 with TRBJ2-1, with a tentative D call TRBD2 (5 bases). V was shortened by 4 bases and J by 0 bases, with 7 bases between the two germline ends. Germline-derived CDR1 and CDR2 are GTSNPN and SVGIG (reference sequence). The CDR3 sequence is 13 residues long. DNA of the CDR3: TGTGCCTGGAACAGCGGCTCCTACAATGAGCAGTTCTTC. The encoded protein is CAWNSGSYNEQFF.

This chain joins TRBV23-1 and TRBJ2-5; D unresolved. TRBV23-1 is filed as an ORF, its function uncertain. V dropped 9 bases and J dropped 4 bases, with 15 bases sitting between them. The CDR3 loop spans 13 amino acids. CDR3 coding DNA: TGCGCCAGACTCCTGGGTCTTCGAGAGACCCAGTACTTC. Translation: CARLLGLRETQYF.

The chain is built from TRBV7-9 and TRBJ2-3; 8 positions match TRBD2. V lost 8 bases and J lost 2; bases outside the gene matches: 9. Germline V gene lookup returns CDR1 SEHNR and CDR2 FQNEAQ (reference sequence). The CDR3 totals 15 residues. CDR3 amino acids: CASSLAGGNTDTQYF. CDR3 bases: TGTGCCAGCTCGCTAGCGGGTGGGAACACAGATACGCAGTATTTT.